These T cell receptor beta chains were read from a single sample in a study of shared clonotypes between healthy human individuals. Profiled with immunoSEQ multiplex PCR; TCRdb holds only in-frame clones, not every one. Of about 1.5 million clones listed, under 99% were seen once; the top ten hold about 0.42%. Input material: naive CD4+ T cells sorted from blood. The receptors here all came from a man aged 25-45 years in good health. Both conserved end residues are part of each CDR3. A D gene is named only where the DNA matches it firmly. Only part of the rows carry a size: once, few, many, or a class if the clone is expanded.

abundance: -
v_gene: TRBV11-3
d_gene: TRBD1
CDR3aa: CASSLGLGQGETEAFF

abundance: once
v_gene: TRBV19
d_gene: TRBD1
CDR3aa: CASSMSGQLNTEAFF

abundance: -
v_gene: TRBV15
d_gene: TRBD2
CDR3aa: CATSRLTSGREEQFF

abundance: once
v_gene: TRBV7-2
d_gene: -
CDR3aa: CASSAWTVYNEQFF

abundance: -
v_gene: TRBV7-8
d_gene: -
CDR3aa: CASSSMPRGLGGNEQFF

abundance: once
v_gene: TRBV28
d_gene: TRBD1
CDR3aa: CASSPRDSTNYGYTF

abundance: -
v_gene: TRBV15
d_gene: -
CDR3aa: CATSFHQRRGQETQYF

abundance: -
v_gene: TRBV6-1
d_gene: TRBD2
CDR3aa: CASSGRRAGGPEQETQYF

abundance: -
v_gene: TRBV19
d_gene: -
CDR3aa: CASSSVTPLLGYTF

abundance: -
v_gene: TRBV4-3
d_gene: -
CDR3aa: CASSQRRGFTDTQYF

abundance: -
v_gene: TRBV5-1
d_gene: -
CDR3aa: CASSLGQIGYGYTF

abundance: -
v_gene: TRBV6-5
d_gene: -
CDR3aa: CASSYGVPSTDTQYF

abundance: -
v_gene: TRBV5-4
d_gene: -
CDR3aa: CASTHPGGLNYGYTF

abundance: -
v_gene: TRBV7-2
d_gene: -
CDR3aa: CASSSTGSSNSPLHF

abundance: -
v_gene: TRBV7-9
d_gene: -
CDR3aa: CASSLERRGDEQFF

abundance: -
v_gene: TRBV7-8
d_gene: TRBD2
CDR3aa: CASSLSSLGLASFEQYF